Listed below are T cell receptor beta chains from one sample, sequenced in a study of memory CD4+ T cells and cytomegalovirus serostatus. Produced via immunoSEQ multiplex PCR; TCRdb's table is partial and in-frame only. The table lists some 50,000 clones, around 80% of them singletons, with roughly 1.7% in the top ten. Sequences were obtained from memory CD4+ T cells from blood. The receptors were gathered from an adult in good health and CMV-seronegative. Each CDR3 is given with its conserved first and last residue. The order of the fields is V gene, clone size, J gene, D gene, CDR3 DNA, CDR3 protein. D genes are given only for firm matches. Not all rows give a size; the values are once, few, many and, for expanded clones, a class.

TRBV7-9	NA	TRBJ2-3	TRBD2	TGTGCCAGCAGCCCGGGACTAGCGGGGGTTTCAGATACGCAGTATTTT	CASSPGLAGVSDTQYF
TRBV10-3	NA	TRBJ2-4	TRBD2	TGTGCCATCAGTGAGCCGGGACTAGCGGGAGCCAAAAACATTCAGTACTTC	CAISEPGLAGAKNIQYF
TRBV7-9	NA	TRBJ2-2	TRBD2	TGTGCCAGCAGCTTAGAGGGTGAGGAGCGGGGGGAAACCGGGGAGCTGTTTTTT	CASSLEGEERGETGELFF
TRBV5-1	few	TRBJ2-1	NA	TGCGCCAGCAGCTTGGACGGCACCTCCTACAATGAGCAGTTCTTC	CASSLDGTSYNEQFF
TRBV13	NA	TRBJ1-2	TRBD1	TGTGCCAGCAGCTTACAACTGACTTCAGGGGGCGAACGCGGCTACACCTTC	CASSLQLTSGGERGYTF
TRBV4-3	NA	TRBJ1-3	NA	TGCGCCAGCAGCCCGGGGGGAACCCAGCACACCATATATTTT	CASSPGGTQHTIYF
TRBV1	NA	TRBJ1-5	NA	TGCACCAGCAGAGAAGACCCCGGCGGTCAGCCCCAGCATTTT	CTSREDPGGQPQHF
TRBV11-3	NA	TRBJ2-2	NA	TGTGCCAGCAGCTCTCCGGGACTGGGGCTGGGGCTGTTTTTT	CASSSPGLGLGLFF
TRBV5-1	NA	TRBJ1-1	TRBD1	TGCGCCAGCAGCTCGGGACAGATGAACACTGAAGCTTTCTTT	CASSSGQMNTEAFF
TRBV5-6	NA	TRBJ2-6	NA	TGTGCCAGCAGCTTTAGCACTGAAGCCTCTGGGGCCAACGTCCTGACTTTC	CASSFSTEASGANVLTF
TRBV6-1	NA	TRBJ1-4	NA	TGTGCCAGCAGGGGGATGAGTACTGGTAATGAAAAACTGTTTTTT	CASRGMSTGNEKLFF
TRBV2	NA	TRBJ1-5	TRBD1	TGTGCCAGCAGTTACAGGGGACCCAATCAGCCCCAGCATTTT	CASSYRGPNQPQHF
TRBV5-1	few	TRBJ2-5	TRBD2	TGCGCCAGCAGCTTGAACCCGGGACTAGCGGGGGCCGGGGAGACCCAGTACTTC	CASSLNPGLAGAGETQYF
TRBV5-1	NA	TRBJ1-6	NA	TGCGCCAGCAGCCGGGACTCTAATTCACCCCTCCACTTT	CASSRDSNSPLHF
TRBV5-1	NA	TRBJ2-7	NA	TGCGCCAGCAGCTTGACGGGGCTCTACGAGCAGTACTTC	CASSLTGLYEQYF
TRBV19	NA	TRBJ1-4	NA	TGTGCCAGTAGTCTCCCGAGGGCCTTCGGCGAAGAAAAACTGTTTTTT	CASSLPRAFGEEKLFF
TRBV7-2	NA	TRBJ1-1	NA	TGTGCCAGCAGCTTAGGTATCGGGGGTACTGAAGCTTTCTTT	CASSLGIGGTEAFF
TRBV5-6	NA	TRBJ1-2	NA	TGTGCCAGCAGCACCCGACAGTCCTATGGCTACACCTTC	CASSTRQSYGYTF
TRBV19	NA	TRBJ1-3	NA	TGTGCCAGTAGCCTTTCCTCGGGACTCTACTCTGGAAACACCATATATTTT	CASSLSSGLYSGNTIYF
TRBV7-2	NA	TRBJ2-5	TRBD2	TGTGCCAGCAGCCGGAAAGCGGGAGCTTGGGAGACCCAGTACTTC	CASSRKAGAWETQYF
TRBV9	NA	TRBJ1-1	TRBD1	TGTGCCAGCAGCTCGGGACAGGGCTTCTCAAAAAAAGCTTTCTTT	CASSSGQGFSKKAFF
TRBV7-2	NA	TRBJ1-2	NA	TGTGCCAGCAGCTTATACCGGAGCGAGGGCTACACCTTC	CASSLYRSEGYTF
TRBV4-3	NA	TRBJ2-7	TRBD1	TGCGCCAGCAGCCAAGATCTCGGCAGGGGGCGCGGATTAATGGCGAACGAGCAGTACTTC	CASSQDLGRGRGLMANEQYF